Listed below are T cell receptor beta chains from one sample, sequenced in a study of blood T cell repertoires in COVID-19. Assay used: immunoSEQ multiplex PCR; TCRdb lists only in-frame clones, some missing. The top ten clones hold 7.5% to 9.5% of a sample with over 450,000 clones, about 89% of them seen once. The sequencing input was peripheral blood. The source is a woman aged 45-60 years with COVID-19, enrolled during active disease. CDR3s include the opening cysteine and the closing phenylalanine or tryptophan. A D gene is named only where the DNA matches it firmly. Size tells how often a clone was seen (once, few, many) or the class of an expanded clone, and some rows leave it out.

14 . TRBJ1-3 . TRBV3-1/TRBV3-2 CASSPRSSGNTIYF TGTGCCAGCAGCCCTCGGTCGTCTGGAAACACCATATATTTT
14 . TRBJ1-1 once TRBV29-1 CSVVMRSGNTEAFF TGCAGCGTTGTAATGAGGTCGGGGAACACTGAAGCTTTCTTT
15 . TRBJ1-4 . TRBV19 CASSIAQAASEKLFF TGTGCCAGTAGTATAGCCCAGGCAGCAAGTGAAAAACTGTTTTTT
15 TRBD2 TRBJ2-5 . TRBV30 CAWNEMGGFQETQYF TGTGCATGGAACGAAATGGGAGGGTTCCAAGAGACCCAGTACTTC
16 TRBD1 TRBJ2-1 . TRBV30 CAWSARTGERYNEQFF TGTGCCTGGAGTGCTCGGACAGGGGAGAGATACAATGAGCAGTTCTTC
14 . TRBJ1-3 . TRBV5-1 CASSDSVAGNTIYF TGCGCCAGCAGCGATAGTGTGGCTGGAAACACCATATATTTT
14 . TRBJ2-7 . TRBV9 CASSATIQGDEQYF TGTGCCAGCAGCGCGACTATACAGGGCGACGAGCAGTACTTC
18 TRBD1 TRBJ2-4 . TRBV7-2 CASSPHQDRGRTKNIQYF TGTGCCAGCAGCCCCCACCAGGACAGGGGGCGGACCAAAAACATTCAGTACTTC
17 . TRBJ2-7 . TRBV10-3 CAISDQIRGKSSYEQYF TGTGCCATCAGTGACCAAATCAGGGGTAAAAGCTCCTACGAGCAGTACTTC
14 . TRBJ1-4 . TRBV6-2/TRBV6-3 CASSFLATNEKLFF TGTGCCAGCAGTTTTCTAGCAACTAATGAAAAACTGTTTTTT
13 . TRBJ2-2 . TRBV30 CAWSGPGAGELFF TGTGCCTGGAGCGGTCCAGGGGCCGGGGAGCTGTTTTTT
16 . TRBJ1-1 . TRBV7-2 CASSLVTRPVGTEAFF TGTGCCAGCAGCTTAGTTACCAGGCCGGTTGGCACTGAAGCTTTCTTT
18 TRBD1 TRBJ1-4 . TRBV15 CATSRDYPTGGLNEKLFF TGTGCCACCAGCAGAGATTATCCGACAGGGGGCCTTAATGAAAAACTGTTTTTT
16 TRBD2 TRBJ2-7 . TRBV5-1 CASSLAGAGGLSEQYF TGCGCCAGCAGCTTGGCCGGGGCGGGGGGGCTCTCCGAGCAGTACTTC
16 TRBD2 TRBJ2-1 . TRBV5-6 CASSPGLAGGYNEQFF TGTGCCAGCAGCCCCGGACTAGCGGGGGGCTACAATGAGCAGTTCTTC
14 . TRBJ2-3 once TRBV2 CASSVLTNTDTQYF TGTGCCAGCAGTGTTTTAACTAACACAGATACGCAGTATTTT
15 . TRBJ2-3 . TRBV11-2 CASSLEFTSTDTQYF TGTGCCAGCAGCTTGGAGTTTACTAGCACAGATACGCAGTATTTT
15 TRBD1 TRBJ2-5 . TRBV11-3 CASSLSTGAWETQYF TGTGCCAGCAGCTTAAGTACAGGGGCATGGGAGACCCAGTACTTC
16 . TRBJ1-4 once TRBV7-9 CASSLALGVSAEKLFF TGTGCCAGCAGCTTAGCTCTAGGGGTAAGCGCCGAAAAACTGTTTTTT
14 . TRBJ1-1 . TRBV29-1 CSVASWGEWTEAFF TGCAGCGTTGCCTCATGGGGAGAGTGGACTGAAGCTTTCTTT
18 TRBD2 TRBJ2-3 . TRBV24-1 CATSDYGLAGHSTDTQYF TGTGCCACCAGTGATTATGGACTAGCGGGTCATAGCACAGATACGCAGTATTTT
14 . TRBJ2-5 few TRBV10-2 CASSDTVNQETQYF TGCGCCAGCAGTGACACAGTGAACCAAGAGACCCAGTACTTC
14 TRBD1 TRBJ1-4 few TRBV11-1 CASSLTHRGEKLFF TGTGCCAGCAGCTTAACCCACAGGGGTGAAAAACTGTTTTTT
13 TRBD2 TRBJ2-7 . TRBV7-3 CASSSGLGYEQYF TGTGCCAGCAGCTCCGGACTAGGCTACGAGCAGTACTTC
14 . TRBJ2-2 . TRBV5-1 CASSPGFTDGELFF TGCGCCAGCAGCCCGGGATTCACGGACGGGGAGCTGTTTTTT
16 TRBD2 TRBJ2-1 . TRBV24-1 CATSDPGTSGANEQFF TGTGCCACCAGTGACCCCGGGACTAGCGGGGCTAATGAGCAGTTCTTC
13 . TRBJ1-1 . TRBV5-1 CASSPGGNTEAFF TGCGCCAGCAGCCCGGGGGGGAACACTGAAGCTTTCTTT
14 TRBD1 TRBJ2-1 . TRBV24-1 CATSRDRVYNEQFF TGTGCCACCAGCCGGGACAGGGTTTACAATGAGCAGTTCTTC
14 . TRBJ1-6 . TRBV6-5 CASSYRGFNSPLHF TGTGCCAGCAGTTACAGGGGATTTAATTCACCCCTCCACTTT
11 . TRBJ2-5 . TRBV18 CASSSGETQYF TGTGCCAGCTCATCAGGAGAGACCCAGTACTTC
17 TRBD1 TRBJ1-2 . TRBV3-1/TRBV3-2 CASSQETVLGQGSGYTF TGTGCCAGCAGCCAAGAGACAGTTCTTGGACAGGGAAGTGGCTACACCTTC
17 . TRBJ1-5 . TRBV4-2 CASSQDVRPGRNQPQHF TGTGCCAGCAGCCAAGATGTTAGGCCAGGGAGGAATCAGCCCCAGCATTTT
13 . TRBJ1-1 . TRBV24-1 CATSEWGENGAFF TGTGCCACCAGTGAATGGGGCGAGAATGGAGCTTTCTTT
15 TRBD1 TRBJ2-7 once TRBV4-2 CASSPPRTGGAEQYF TGTGCCAGCAGCCCTCCACGGACAGGGGGGGCCGAGCAGTACTTC
16 . TRBJ1-1 . TRBV28 CASRLLWVRNGTEAFF TGTGCCAGCAGGCTTCTATGGGTCAGGAACGGCACTGAAGCTTTCTTT
18 TRBD2 TRBJ2-1 . TRBV5-1 CASSSDYDLAGVYNEQFF TGCGCCAGCAGCTCCGACTACGATCTAGCGGGGGTCTACAATGAGCAGTTCTTC
13 TRBD2 TRBJ2-3 once TRBV6-5 CASTPGGGGKEYF TGTGCCAGCACCCCGGGGGGGGGAGGTAAAGAGTATTTT
14 . TRBJ1-2 . TRBV6-4 CASSDLRTDYGYTF TGTGCCAGCAGTGACTTGAGGACAGACTATGGCTACACCTTC
15 . TRBJ1-2 . TRBV5-5 CASSGRTEVNYGYTF TGTGCCAGCAGCGGGAGAACAGAGGTTAACTATGGCTACACCTTC
13 TRBD1 TRBJ1-2 . TRBV11-1 CASSSTGVEGYTF TGTGCCAGCAGCTCCACAGGGGTGGAGGGCTACACCTTC
14 TRBD1 TRBJ1-3 . TRBV19 CASSQQGTANTIYF TGTGCCAGTAGTCAACAGGGGACAGCAAACACCATATATTTT
14 . TRBJ1-2 . TRBV11-2 CASSGREGNGGYTF TGTGCCAGCAGTGGACGTGAGGGTAACGGTGGCTACACCTTC
18 . TRBJ1-3 . TRBV18 CASSPELPGENSGNTIYF TGTGCCAGCTCCCCAGAGTTACCGGGAGAGAACTCTGGAAACACCATATATTTT
14 . TRBJ1-5 . TRBV29-1 CSVEKQYSNQPQHF TGCAGCGTTGAAAAGCAATATAGCAATCAGCCCCAGCATTTT
13 . TRBJ2-7 . TRBV5-6 CASSYRRQGEQYF TGTGCCAGCAGCTATAGGCGTCAGGGCGAGCAGTACTTC